This T cell receptor beta chain stems from a study of T cell responses to AZD1222 COVID-19 vaccine. V trimming: 1 base; J trimming: 4 bases; junction bases outside the gene matches: 6. From germline, CDR1 is SGHVS and CDR2 FQNEAQ. The CDR3 has 16 amino acids. Study findings and constraints: Among vaccine-associated CD4 TCRs, coverage spanned spike, with dominance at 160-218 and 743-854.

Analyses pooled second doses at about 4 or about 12 weeks. In regard to this clone: Antigen specificity is unknown.

The assay was immunoSEQ multiplex PCR, and TCRdb's table has in-frame clones only and misses some. The repertoire holds 140,000 to 150,000 clones, around nine tenths seen once, with under 4.5% in the top ten. Sequenced here: peripheral blood, sampled 28 days after the second AZD1222 dose. The receptor comes from an adult who received the AZD1222 COVID-19 vaccine. V gene TRBV7-8 combines with J gene TRBJ2-1; 8 bases align to TRBD2. The CDR3 DNA reads as TGTGCCAGCAGCTTAGTGGTAGCGGGGATGTACAATGAGCAGTTCTTC. This codes for CASSLVVAGMYNEQFF.